In its sample, the clone carrying this T cell receptor (beta chain) was seen many times. This entry belongs to a study of CD8+CD57+ T cells in acquired aplastic anemia. As for the study in general: When averaged, DNA from sorted CD4+ and CD8+ cells came to 2.5 to 3.5 ug.

The template for TCR beta VDJ and CDR3 sequence profiling was genomic DNA. One entry per CDR3 protein results from TCRdb running MiXCR on the reads. The table has a few hundred thousand distinct CDR3 sequences, about half seen once. Patients chosen for sequencing had shown CD8+CD57+ cell expansion by flow cytometry. A severe acquired aplastic anemia diagnosis applied to all patients. Unmatched junction bases numbered 4, after V lost 4 bases and J lost 1 base. The CDR3 extends over 15 amino acids. This TCR was sampled from a human donor with aplastic anemia. The sample comprised sorted CD4+, CD8+, or CD8+CD57+ T cells (not recorded which) from PBMCs. The genes are TRBV12-3 or TRBV12-4 and TRBJ2-3, with 8 positions matching TRBD1. CDR3 coding DNA: TGTGCCAGCAGTTCGTTCAGGGGGCGCACAGATACGCAGTATTTT. Protein product: CASSSFRGRTDTQYF.